This paragraph reports one T cell receptor beta chain. What it binds is not known. Each TCR beta library was made by quantitative 5'-RACE that incorporated molecular barcodes. Each CDR3 protein is one row after TCRdb ran MiXCR on the 5' RACE reads. Of 450,000 or so distinct CDR3 sequences listed, about 25% are singletons. The CDR3 runs to 13 residues. Trimming shortened V by 4 bases and J by 1 base, and 10 bases separated the two germline ends. Germline CDR1 reads SQVTM; CDR2 reads ANQGSEA. This sample is drawn from a study of CD8 T cells in ankylosing spondylitis. The study, taken as a whole, reports: Typical of ankylosing spondylitis blood, it appeared, was a TCR beta motif of eight highly homologous variants.

The chain has TRBV29-1 and TRBJ1-1; maybe TRBD1 (5 bases). This sequence originates from a male donor with ankylosing spondylitis. The sample was blood, either unsorted or a sorted T cell fraction (not recorded which). The CDR3 protein is CSVGGQTNTEAFF. For the CDR3, the DNA is TGCAGCGTTGGGGGCCAGACGAACACTGAAGCTTTCTTT. The whole variable domain, remainder taken from reference TRBV29-1 and TRBJ1-1, is SAVISQKPSRDICQRGTSLTIQCQVDSQVTMMFWYRQQPGQSLTLIATANQGSEATYESGFVIDKFPISRPNLTFSTLTVSNMSPEDSSIYLCSVGGQTNTEAFFGQGTRLTVV.